Here is one T cell receptor beta chain with its context. Its antigen is not identified. Germline CDR1 and CDR2: MNHEY and SVGAGI. V was clipped by 0 bases and J by 2 bases, with 1 base between them. The CDR3 is 12 residues long. Stated time point: week 5, during vaccination. All doses held 300 ug of mutant IDH1 20-mer peptide, with topical imiquimod. Newly diagnosed WHO grade 3 or 4 IDH1-mutant, ATRX-lost astrocytomas were identified in the donors. This specimen comes from a study of a mutant IDH1 vaccine in newly diagnosed glioma. On the study more broadly: Previous care, which was radiotherapy, temozolomide, or both, most often involved both.

Clones were sequenced by immunoSEQ multiplex PCR, and TCRdb holds only the in-frame ones, with some missing. The sample has 52,000 or so clones, roughly 82% seen once. This sequence originates from a woman aged 18-29 years with glioma. Some clones in this sample may be carry-over from other donors' samples. The chain couples TRBV6-5 to TRBJ2-5; D uncertain. The source was PBMCs, collected from a glioma patient whose treatment included an IDH1 peptide vaccine. DNA for the CDR3: TGTGCCAGCAGTTACTCACAAGAGACCCAGTACTTC. The encoded protein is CASSYSQETQYF.